The sequence of this T cell receptor (beta chain) was determined in a study of blood T cell repertoires in COVID-19. Sequenced by immunoSEQ multiplex PCR; TCRdb stores in-frame clones only, minus some. The table has 90,000 to 120,000 clones, more than 85% seen once. Trimming stripped 5 bases from V and 0 bases from J, with 14 bases between. The CDR3 spans 15 residues. Per the germline V gene, CDR1 is SGHTA and CDR2 is FQGNSA. The V and J genes are TRBV7-2 and TRBJ2-7; D is ambiguous. Material for sequencing was peripheral blood. This sequence originates from a human donor in a cohort sampled during active COVID-19. CDR3 in DNA: TGTGCCAGCAGCCGTCTAATAAGGAGCTCCTACGAGCAGTACTTC. Protein: CASSRLIRSSYEQYF.